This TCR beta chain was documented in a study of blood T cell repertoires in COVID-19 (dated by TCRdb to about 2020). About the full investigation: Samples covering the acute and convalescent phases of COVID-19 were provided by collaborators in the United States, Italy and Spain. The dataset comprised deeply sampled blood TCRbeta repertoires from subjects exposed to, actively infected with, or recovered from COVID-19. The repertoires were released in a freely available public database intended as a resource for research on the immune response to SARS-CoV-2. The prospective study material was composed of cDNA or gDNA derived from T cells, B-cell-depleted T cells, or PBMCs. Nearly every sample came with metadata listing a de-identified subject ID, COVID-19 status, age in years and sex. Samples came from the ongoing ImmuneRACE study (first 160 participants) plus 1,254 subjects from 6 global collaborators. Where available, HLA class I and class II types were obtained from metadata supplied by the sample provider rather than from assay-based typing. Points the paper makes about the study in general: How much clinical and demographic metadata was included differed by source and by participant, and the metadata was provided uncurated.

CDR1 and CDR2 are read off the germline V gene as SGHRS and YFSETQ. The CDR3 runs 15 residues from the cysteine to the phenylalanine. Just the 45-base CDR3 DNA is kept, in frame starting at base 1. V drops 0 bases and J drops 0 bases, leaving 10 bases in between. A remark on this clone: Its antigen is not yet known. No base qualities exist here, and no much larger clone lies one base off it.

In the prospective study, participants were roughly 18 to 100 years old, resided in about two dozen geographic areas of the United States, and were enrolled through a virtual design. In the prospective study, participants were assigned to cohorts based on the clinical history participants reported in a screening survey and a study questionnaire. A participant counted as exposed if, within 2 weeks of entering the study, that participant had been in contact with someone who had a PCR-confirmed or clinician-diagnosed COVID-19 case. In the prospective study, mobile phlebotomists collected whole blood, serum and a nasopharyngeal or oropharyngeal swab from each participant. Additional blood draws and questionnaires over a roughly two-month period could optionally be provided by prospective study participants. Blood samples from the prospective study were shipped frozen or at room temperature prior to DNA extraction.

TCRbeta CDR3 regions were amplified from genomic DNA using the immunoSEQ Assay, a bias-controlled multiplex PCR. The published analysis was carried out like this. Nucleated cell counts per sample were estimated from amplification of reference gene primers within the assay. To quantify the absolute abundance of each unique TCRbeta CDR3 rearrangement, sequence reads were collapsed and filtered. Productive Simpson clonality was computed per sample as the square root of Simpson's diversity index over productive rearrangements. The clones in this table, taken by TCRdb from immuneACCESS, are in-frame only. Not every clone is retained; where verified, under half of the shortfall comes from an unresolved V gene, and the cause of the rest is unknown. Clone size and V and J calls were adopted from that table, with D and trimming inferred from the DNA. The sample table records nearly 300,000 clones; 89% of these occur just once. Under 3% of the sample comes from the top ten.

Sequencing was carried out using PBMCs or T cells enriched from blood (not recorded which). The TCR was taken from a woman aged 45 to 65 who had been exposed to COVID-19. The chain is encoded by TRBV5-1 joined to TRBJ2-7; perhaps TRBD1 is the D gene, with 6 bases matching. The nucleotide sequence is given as TGCGCCAGCAGCTTGGGGACAGTGAGCTCCTACGAGCAGTACTTC. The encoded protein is CASSLGTVSSYEQYF. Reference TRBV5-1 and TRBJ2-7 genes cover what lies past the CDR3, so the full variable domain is KAGVTQTPRYLIKTRGQQVTLSCSPISGHRSVSWYQQTPGQGLQFLFEYFSETQRNKGNFPGRFSGRQFSNSRSEMNVSTLELGDSALYLCASSLGTVSSYEQYFGPGTRLTVT.